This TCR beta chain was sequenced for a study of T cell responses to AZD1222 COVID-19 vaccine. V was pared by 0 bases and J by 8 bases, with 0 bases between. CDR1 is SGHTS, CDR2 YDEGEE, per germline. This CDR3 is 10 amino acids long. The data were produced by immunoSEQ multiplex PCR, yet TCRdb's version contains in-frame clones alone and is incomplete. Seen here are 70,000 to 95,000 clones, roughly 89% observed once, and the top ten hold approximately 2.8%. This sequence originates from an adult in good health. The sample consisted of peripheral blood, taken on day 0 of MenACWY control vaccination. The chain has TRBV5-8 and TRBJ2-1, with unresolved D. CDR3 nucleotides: TGTGCCAGCAGCTTGGATGAGCAGTTCTTC. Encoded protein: CASSLDEQFF.